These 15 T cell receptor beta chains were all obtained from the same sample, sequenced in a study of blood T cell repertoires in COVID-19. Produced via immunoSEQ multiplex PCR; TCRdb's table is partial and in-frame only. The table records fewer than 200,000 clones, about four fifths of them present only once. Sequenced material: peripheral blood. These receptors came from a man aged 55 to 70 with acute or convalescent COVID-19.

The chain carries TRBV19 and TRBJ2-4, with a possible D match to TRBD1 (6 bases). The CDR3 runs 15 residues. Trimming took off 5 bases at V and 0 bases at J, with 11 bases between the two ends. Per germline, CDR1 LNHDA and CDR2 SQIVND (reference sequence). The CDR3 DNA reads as TGTGCCAGTAGTGAAACAGGGTTAGCCAAAAACATTCAGTACTTC. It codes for CASSETGLAKNIQYF.

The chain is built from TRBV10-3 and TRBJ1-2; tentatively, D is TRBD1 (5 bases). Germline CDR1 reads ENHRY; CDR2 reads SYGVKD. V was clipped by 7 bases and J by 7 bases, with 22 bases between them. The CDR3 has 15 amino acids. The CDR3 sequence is CAITSRTPPTGGYTF. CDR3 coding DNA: TGTGCCATCACGTCCCGGACACCACCAACGGGTGGCTACACCTTC.

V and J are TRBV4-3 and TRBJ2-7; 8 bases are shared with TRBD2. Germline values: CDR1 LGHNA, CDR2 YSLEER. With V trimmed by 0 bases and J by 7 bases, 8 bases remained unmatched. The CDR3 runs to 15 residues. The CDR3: CASSQDRIAGREQYF. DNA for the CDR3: TGCGCCAGCAGCCAAGACCGAATAGCGGGGAGAGAGCAGTACTTC.

The CDR3 DNA reads as TGTGCCAGCAGCGTAGACGGGACAGGAGACGAGCAGTACTTC. It is translated as CASSVDGTGDEQYF. The chain is built from TRBV9 and TRBJ2-7, with 8 positions matching TRBD1. Per the germline V gene, CDR1 is SGDLS and CDR2 is YYNGEE. This CDR3 is built from 14 residues. Trimming at V came to 0 bases and at J to 5 bases, leaving 4 bases not matched to a gene.

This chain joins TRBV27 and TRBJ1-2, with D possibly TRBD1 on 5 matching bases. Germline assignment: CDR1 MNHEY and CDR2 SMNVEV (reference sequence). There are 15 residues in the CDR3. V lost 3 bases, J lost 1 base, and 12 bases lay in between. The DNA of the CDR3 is TGTGCCAGCAGTTTGGGGCAGTACAATAACTATGGCTACACCTTC. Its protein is CASSLGQYNNYGYTF.

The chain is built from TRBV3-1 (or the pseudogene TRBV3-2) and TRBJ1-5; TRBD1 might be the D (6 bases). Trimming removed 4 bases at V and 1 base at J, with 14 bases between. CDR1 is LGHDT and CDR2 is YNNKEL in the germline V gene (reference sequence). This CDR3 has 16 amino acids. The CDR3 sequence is CASSPQGWASNQPQHF. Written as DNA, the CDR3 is TGTGCCAGCAGCCCACAGGGTTGGGCGAGCAATCAGCCCCAGCATTTT.

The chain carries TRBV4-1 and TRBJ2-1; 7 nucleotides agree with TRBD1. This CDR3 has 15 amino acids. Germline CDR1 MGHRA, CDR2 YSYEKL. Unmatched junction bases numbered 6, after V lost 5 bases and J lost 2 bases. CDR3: CASSYPGGTYNEQFF. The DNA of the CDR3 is TGCGCCAGCAGCTATCCAGGGGGTACCTACAATGAGCAGTTCTTC.

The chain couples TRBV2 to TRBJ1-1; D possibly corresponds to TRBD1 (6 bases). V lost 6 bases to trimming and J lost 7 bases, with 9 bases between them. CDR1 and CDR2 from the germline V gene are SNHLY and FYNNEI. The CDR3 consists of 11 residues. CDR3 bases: TGTGCCAGCAGGACAGGCAATGAAGCTTTCTTT. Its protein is CASRTGNEAFF.

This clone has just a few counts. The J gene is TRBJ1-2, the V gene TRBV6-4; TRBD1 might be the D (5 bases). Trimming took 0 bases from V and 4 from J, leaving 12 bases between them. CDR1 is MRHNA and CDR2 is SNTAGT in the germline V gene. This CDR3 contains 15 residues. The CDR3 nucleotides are TGTGCCAGCAGTGACTCATTTGGCAGGGTCTATGGCTACACCTTC. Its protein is CASSDSFGRVYGYTF.

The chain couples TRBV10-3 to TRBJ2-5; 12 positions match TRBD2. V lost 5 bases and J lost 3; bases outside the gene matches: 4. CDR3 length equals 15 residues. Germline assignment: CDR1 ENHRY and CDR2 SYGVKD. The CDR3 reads CAISLRLAGEETQYF. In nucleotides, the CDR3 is TGTGCCATCAGTTTGCGACTAGCGGGAGAAGAGACCCAGTACTTC.

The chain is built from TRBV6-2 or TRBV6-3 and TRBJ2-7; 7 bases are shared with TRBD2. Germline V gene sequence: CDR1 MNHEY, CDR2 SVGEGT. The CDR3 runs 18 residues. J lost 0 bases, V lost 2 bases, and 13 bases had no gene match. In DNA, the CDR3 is TGTGCCAGCAGTTACCTCCCCGCTTGGGCTAGCGGCTCCTACGAGCAGTACTTC. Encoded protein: CASSYLPAWASGSYEQYF.

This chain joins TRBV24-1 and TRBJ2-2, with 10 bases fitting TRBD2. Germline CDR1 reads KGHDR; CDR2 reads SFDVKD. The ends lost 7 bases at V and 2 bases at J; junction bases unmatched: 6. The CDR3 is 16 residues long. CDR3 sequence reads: CATRSSGRHNTGELFF. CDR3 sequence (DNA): TGTGCCACCAGGAGTAGCGGGAGGCATAACACCGGGGAGCTGTTTTTT.

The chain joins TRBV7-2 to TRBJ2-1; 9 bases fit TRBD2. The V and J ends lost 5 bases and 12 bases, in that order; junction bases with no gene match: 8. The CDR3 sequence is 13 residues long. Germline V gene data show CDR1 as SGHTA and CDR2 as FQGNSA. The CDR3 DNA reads TGTGCCAGCAGCAACCCTGCTAGCGGGACGCAGTTCTTC. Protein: CASSNPASGTQFF.

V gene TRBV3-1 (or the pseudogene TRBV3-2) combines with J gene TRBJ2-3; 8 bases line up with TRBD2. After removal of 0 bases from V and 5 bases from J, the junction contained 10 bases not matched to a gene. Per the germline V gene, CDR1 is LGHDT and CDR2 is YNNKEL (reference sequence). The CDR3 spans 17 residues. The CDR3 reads CASSQDPTGGAGDTQYF. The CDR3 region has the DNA TGTGCCAGCAGCCAAGACCCAACCGGGGGGGCGGGAGATACGCAGTATTTT.

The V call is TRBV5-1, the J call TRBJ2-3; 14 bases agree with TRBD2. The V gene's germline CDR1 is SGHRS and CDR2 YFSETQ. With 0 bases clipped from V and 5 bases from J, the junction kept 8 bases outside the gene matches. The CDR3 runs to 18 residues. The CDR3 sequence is CASSLGTSGRMYQDTQYF. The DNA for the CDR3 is TGCGCCAGCAGCTTGGGGACTAGCGGGAGGATGTATCAAGATACGCAGTATTTT.